The clone carrying this TCR beta chain was observed once. The antigen is unknown. These data belong to a study of OX40 agonist ivuxolimab in advanced cancers. As for the study in general: Patients received ivuxolimab, an agonistic anti-OX40 (CD134) antibody.

The germline gives CDR1 SGHTA, CDR2 FQGNSA. Deletions cut 1 base from V and 6 bases from J, with 4 bases between. The length of the CDR3 is 12 residues. Sequencing used immunoSEQ multiplex PCR; TCRdb keeps in-frame clones, though not all of them. Of over 85,000 clones listed, roughly nine tenths are singletons. On cycle 4 day 1 and cycle 7 day 1, as well as at baseline, blood was sampled. Regarding the study as a whole: Some patients without response likewise showed low normalized clonal expansion. The mean number of expanded clones was higher in CD8+ T cells than in CD4+.

The sample here was CD4+ or CD8+ T cells sorted from blood, taken in a trial of the OX40 agonist ivuxolimab. The J gene is TRBJ2-1, the V gene TRBV7-2; D unresolved. The clonotype comes from an adult with an advanced solid tumor such as melanoma, head and neck, liver or kidney cancer. CDR3 sequence: CASSLGSNEQFF. The CDR3 coding sequence is TGTGCCAGCAGCTTAGGTAGCAATGAGCAGTTCTTC.